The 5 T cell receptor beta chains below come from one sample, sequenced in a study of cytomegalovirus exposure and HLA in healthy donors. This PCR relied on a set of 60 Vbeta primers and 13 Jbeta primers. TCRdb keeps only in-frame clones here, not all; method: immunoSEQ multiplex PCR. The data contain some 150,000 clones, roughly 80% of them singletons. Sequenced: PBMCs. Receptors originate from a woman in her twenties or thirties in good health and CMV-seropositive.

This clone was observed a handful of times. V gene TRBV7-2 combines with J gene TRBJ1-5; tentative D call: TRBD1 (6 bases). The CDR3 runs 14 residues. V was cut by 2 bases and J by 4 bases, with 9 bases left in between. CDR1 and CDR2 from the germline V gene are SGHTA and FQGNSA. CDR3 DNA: TGTGCCAGCAGCTTATGGGGGCAGAATCAGCCCCAGCATTTT. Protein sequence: CASSLWGQNQPQHF.

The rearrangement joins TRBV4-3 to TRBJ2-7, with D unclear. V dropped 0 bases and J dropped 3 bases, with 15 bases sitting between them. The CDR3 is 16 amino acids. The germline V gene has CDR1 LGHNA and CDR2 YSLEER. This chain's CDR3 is CASSQDIEAYRYEQYF. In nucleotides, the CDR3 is TGCGCCAGCAGCCAAGATATAGAGGCTTACCGCTACGAGCAGTACTTC.

CDR3 sequence reads: CASSLGTGFTSNQPQHF. In DNA form, the CDR3 reads TGTGCCAGCAGCTTAGGGACAGGGTTTACGAGCAATCAGCCCCAGCATTTT. The chain recombines TRBV7-2 with TRBJ1-5; 8 nucleotides line up with TRBD1. This CDR3 has 17 residues. Germline loops: CDR1 SGHTA, CDR2 FQGNSA. V lost 1 base and J lost 1; bases outside the gene matches: 6.

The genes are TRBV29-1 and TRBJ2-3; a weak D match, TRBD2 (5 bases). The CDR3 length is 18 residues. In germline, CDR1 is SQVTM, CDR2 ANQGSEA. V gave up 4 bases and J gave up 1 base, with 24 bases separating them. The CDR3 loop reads CSVGCFRRPTLGTDTQYF. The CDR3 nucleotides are TGCAGCGTTGGCTGTTTTCGTCGGCCAACACTAGGCACAGATACGCAGTATTTT.

In DNA form, the CDR3 reads TGTGCCAGCAGCTTAGAGAGGGGCGGGGCGCAGTATTTT. The encoded protein is CASSLERGGAQYF. V and J are TRBV7-6 and TRBJ2-3, with a possible D match to TRBD2 (6 bases). CDR3 length: 13 residues. V was clipped by 1 base and J by 10 bases, with 12 bases between them. Germline CDR1 reads SGHVS; CDR2 reads FNYEAQ.